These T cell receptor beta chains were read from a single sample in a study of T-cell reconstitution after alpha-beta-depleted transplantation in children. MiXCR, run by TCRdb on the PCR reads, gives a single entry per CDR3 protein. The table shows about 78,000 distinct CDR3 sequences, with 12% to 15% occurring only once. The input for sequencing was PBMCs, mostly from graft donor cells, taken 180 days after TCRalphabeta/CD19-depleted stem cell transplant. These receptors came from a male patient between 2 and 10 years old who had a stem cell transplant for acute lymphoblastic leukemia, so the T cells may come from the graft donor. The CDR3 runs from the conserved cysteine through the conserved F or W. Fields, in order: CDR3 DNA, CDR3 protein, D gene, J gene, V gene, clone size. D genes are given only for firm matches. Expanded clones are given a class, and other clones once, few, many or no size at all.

CDR3nt: TGTGCCACCGGCTCCGGACAGGGAATCGGTCAGCCCCAGCATTTT; CDR3aa: CATGSGQGIGQPQHF; d_gene: TRBD1; j_gene: TRBJ1-5; v_gene: TRBV24-1; abundance: -
CDR3nt: TGTGCCAGCAGCTTAGTCAACGGGGAGCTGTTTTTT; CDR3aa: CASSLVNGELFF; d_gene: -; j_gene: TRBJ2-2; v_gene: TRBV7-9; abundance: few
CDR3nt: TGTGCCATCAGTGTTTCGGTCCGGGGCACCTACGAGCAGTACTTC; CDR3aa: CAISVSVRGTYEQYF; d_gene: -; j_gene: TRBJ2-7; v_gene: TRBV10-3; abundance: -
CDR3nt: TGCAGCGCGCCGGGGCAGGGGCACGCTGAAGCTTTCTTT; CDR3aa: CSAPGQGHAEAFF; d_gene: -; j_gene: TRBJ1-1; v_gene: TRBV20-1; abundance: few
CDR3nt: TGTGCCAGCAGCCCGCGAGGCAGGGGGGTTTACAATGAGCAGTTCTTC; CDR3aa: CASSPRGRGVYNEQFF; d_gene: -; j_gene: TRBJ2-1; v_gene: TRBV7-2; abundance: many
CDR3nt: TGTGCCACCAGCAGAGTTTGGAGGGGGCAAGAGACCCAGTACTTC; CDR3aa: CATSRVWRGQETQYF; d_gene: -; j_gene: TRBJ2-5; v_gene: TRBV15; abundance: -
CDR3nt: TGCAGTGCTAGAGGAGGCCCTGGACAGCCCCAGCATTTT; CDR3aa: CSARGGPGQPQHF; d_gene: -; j_gene: TRBJ1-5; v_gene: TRBV20-1; abundance: -
CDR3nt: TGCGCCAGCAGCCCCCGCGGGGGCGAAACCTACGAGCAGTACTTC; CDR3aa: CASSPRGGETYEQYF; d_gene: -; j_gene: TRBJ2-7; v_gene: TRBV5-1; abundance: few
CDR3nt: TGTGCCAGCTCAGCCCGGACAGTGACCTACAATGAGCAGTTCTTC; CDR3aa: CASSARTVTYNEQFF; d_gene: -; j_gene: TRBJ2-1; v_gene: TRBV18; abundance: -
CDR3nt: TGTGCCAGCAGCAAAGTGCCAGGGAGTAGTCAAGAGACCCAGTACTTC; CDR3aa: CASSKVPGSSQETQYF; d_gene: -; j_gene: TRBJ2-5; v_gene: TRBV21-1; abundance: few
CDR3nt: TGTGCCAGCGCCGAGTCCCTTCCCGGGACAGGGGAAAAACTGTTTTTT; CDR3aa: CASAESLPGTGEKLFF; d_gene: TRBD1; j_gene: TRBJ1-4; v_gene: TRBV6-1; abundance: -
CDR3nt: TGTGCCAGCAGTCCCCTGGGGGGCGGGGAGACCCAGTACTTC; CDR3aa: CASSPLGGGETQYF; d_gene: -; j_gene: TRBJ2-5; v_gene: TRBV27; abundance: few
CDR3nt: TGCGCCAGCAGCATCCAAGAGACCCAGTACTTC; CDR3aa: CASSIQETQYF; d_gene: -; j_gene: TRBJ2-5; v_gene: TRBV5-1; abundance: few
CDR3nt: TGTGCCAGTAGTATCCTAGCGAAAGAGACCCAGTACTTC; CDR3aa: CASSILAKETQYF; d_gene: -; j_gene: TRBJ2-5; v_gene: TRBV19; abundance: few
CDR3nt: TGTGCCAGCAGCCCAAGAGGAGCAGGGGGCGGTCAGCCCCAGCATTTT; CDR3aa: CASSPRGAGGGQPQHF; d_gene: TRBD1; j_gene: TRBJ1-5; v_gene: TRBV7-8; abundance: few
CDR3nt: TGTGCCACCAGAGGGGGGAGCACAGATACGCAGTATTTT; CDR3aa: CATRGGSTDTQYF; d_gene: -; j_gene: TRBJ2-3; v_gene: TRBV24-1; abundance: -
CDR3nt: TGTGCCAGCAGCCAAGGGAGCGGGACAGGCCAAATCTATGGCTACACCTTC; CDR3aa: CASSQGSGTGQIYGYTF; d_gene: TRBD1; j_gene: TRBJ1-2; v_gene: TRBV4-2; abundance: -
CDR3nt: TGTGCCACCCGATCACTAGCGGGAGCCGGGGAGCTGTTTTTT; CDR3aa: CATRSLAGAGELFF; d_gene: TRBD2; j_gene: TRBJ2-2; v_gene: TRBV15; abundance: -
CDR3nt: TGTGCCAGCAGGTTTATGACAGGGGCCCTCCTTAACTATGGCTACACCTTC; CDR3aa: CASRFMTGALLNYGYTF; d_gene: TRBD1; j_gene: TRBJ1-2; v_gene: TRBV28; abundance: -
CDR3nt: TGTGCCAGCAGCGTGGGGGGGCCCGGAGATACGCAGTATTTT; CDR3aa: CASSVGGPGDTQYF; d_gene: -; j_gene: TRBJ2-3; v_gene: TRBV7-2; abundance: -
CDR3nt: TGCAGTGCTAGTATACGTGCCTATGGCTACACCTTC; CDR3aa: CSASIRAYGYTF; d_gene: -; j_gene: TRBJ1-2; v_gene: TRBV20-1; abundance: -
CDR3nt: TGTGCCAGCAGTCGGACTAGCGGGATCCCGGGCGGGGAGCTGTTTTTT; CDR3aa: CASSRTSGIPGGELFF; d_gene: TRBD2; j_gene: TRBJ2-2; v_gene: TRBV12-3/TRBV12-4; abundance: few
CDR3nt: TGTGCCAGCAGCATATACAGGGGGCTTGAAGCTTTCTTT; CDR3aa: CASSIYRGLEAFF; d_gene: TRBD1; j_gene: TRBJ1-1; v_gene: TRBV7-2; abundance: few
CDR3nt: TGCAGTGCTAGAGACAGCAGGGTGAACACTGAAGCTTTCTTT; CDR3aa: CSARDSRVNTEAFF; d_gene: -; j_gene: TRBJ1-1; v_gene: TRBV20-1; abundance: few
CDR3nt: TGTGCCAGCAGCTTGGCCACTTCTAGACTAGTCAATGAGCAGTTCTTC; CDR3aa: CASSLATSRLVNEQFF; d_gene: -; j_gene: TRBJ2-1; v_gene: TRBV5-4; abundance: few
CDR3nt: TGTGCCAGCAGCTTAGGGAGGGCGGGTGAGCAGTTCTTC; CDR3aa: CASSLGRAGEQFF; d_gene: -; j_gene: TRBJ2-1; v_gene: TRBV7-9; abundance: once
CDR3nt: TGCAGCGTCACCGTAGGGAGAAACGAGCAGTACTTC; CDR3aa: CSVTVGRNEQYF; d_gene: -; j_gene: TRBJ2-7; v_gene: TRBV29-1; abundance: -
CDR3nt: TGTGCCAGCTCACCGTTCAGGGACCAAGAGACCCAGTACTTC; CDR3aa: CASSPFRDQETQYF; d_gene: -; j_gene: TRBJ2-5; v_gene: TRBV18; abundance: -
CDR3nt: TGTGCCAGCGCCAACCGGGGGGGCAAAGGCTACACCTTC; CDR3aa: CASANRGGKGYTF; d_gene: -; j_gene: TRBJ1-2; v_gene: TRBV25-1; abundance: -
CDR3nt: TGTGCCAGCAGTTCCCACAGGGGGCCTACTTTCTATGGCTACACCTTC; CDR3aa: CASSSHRGPTFYGYTF; d_gene: TRBD1; j_gene: TRBJ1-2; v_gene: TRBV6-5; abundance: -
CDR3nt: TGCGCCAGCAGCTTCAACGGTAACACTGAAGCTTTCTTT; CDR3aa: CASSFNGNTEAFF; d_gene: -; j_gene: TRBJ1-1; v_gene: TRBV5-1; abundance: few
CDR3nt: TGTGCCAGCAGCTTCCGGACAGTTCCGATTTATGGCTACACCTTC; CDR3aa: CASSFRTVPIYGYTF; d_gene: -; j_gene: TRBJ1-2; v_gene: TRBV7-2; abundance: few
CDR3nt: TGTGCCAGCAGTTACTCGATCGGCCTCAGGTCGAGCAATCAGCCCCAGCATTTT; CDR3aa: CASSYSIGLRSSNQPQHF; d_gene: -; j_gene: TRBJ1-5; v_gene: TRBV6-2/TRBV6-3; abundance: once
CDR3nt: TGTGCCAGCAGCCAAGTGGGCAGGGGCCACGAGCAGTACTTC; CDR3aa: CASSQVGRGHEQYF; d_gene: -; j_gene: TRBJ2-7; v_gene: TRBV3-1; abundance: -
CDR3nt: TGTGCCAGCAGCTTAATTTACAGGCCTAGCACAGATACGCAGTATTTT; CDR3aa: CASSLIYRPSTDTQYF; d_gene: -; j_gene: TRBJ2-3; v_gene: TRBV7-3; abundance: -
CDR3nt: TGTGCCAGCAGCGGCGGACCCTACGAGCAGTACTTC; CDR3aa: CASSGGPYEQYF; d_gene: -; j_gene: TRBJ2-7; v_gene: TRBV7-6; abundance: few
CDR3nt: TGTGCCAGCTTTAGCCGGGCCTTCACAATCAGGGGGACTAATGAAAAACTGTTTTTT; CDR3aa: CASFSRAFTIRGTNEKLFF; d_gene: TRBD1; j_gene: TRBJ1-4; v_gene: TRBV6-1; abundance: -
CDR3nt: TGTGCCAGCAGGCAGGGGGTTACCGGGGAGCTGTTTTTT; CDR3aa: CASRQGVTGELFF; d_gene: TRBD1; j_gene: TRBJ2-2; v_gene: TRBV12-3/TRBV12-4; abundance: many
CDR3nt: TGTGCCAGCAGTTTACCGGAGAGGGCCTACGAGCAGTACTTC; CDR3aa: CASSLPERAYEQYF; d_gene: -; j_gene: TRBJ2-7; v_gene: TRBV28; abundance: -
CDR3nt: TGTGCCAGCAGCGTGACTAGCGGGAGCTACGAGCAGTACTTC; CDR3aa: CASSVTSGSYEQYF; d_gene: TRBD2; j_gene: TRBJ2-7; v_gene: TRBV7-3; abundance: few
CDR3nt: TGTGCCAGCAGATCACAGGGGCTCAACTATGGCTACACCTTC; CDR3aa: CASRSQGLNYGYTF; d_gene: TRBD1; j_gene: TRBJ1-2; v_gene: TRBV6-2/TRBV6-3; abundance: -
CDR3nt: TGCGCCAGCAGCCTGCCGGGACCGGGCTATGGCTACACCTTC; CDR3aa: CASSLPGPGYGYTF; d_gene: -; j_gene: TRBJ1-2; v_gene: TRBV5-1; abundance: -
CDR3nt: TGTGCCAGCAGCCTCACAGGGGTTCGCACTGAAGCTTTCTTT; CDR3aa: CASSLTGVRTEAFF; d_gene: TRBD1; j_gene: TRBJ1-1; v_gene: TRBV13; abundance: -
CDR3nt: TGCGCCAGCAGCCAAGAAGGGGGGACAGGGGTTTTCCGAGAGCAGTACTTC; CDR3aa: CASSQEGGTGVFREQYF; d_gene: TRBD1; j_gene: TRBJ2-7; v_gene: TRBV4-3; abundance: many
CDR3nt: TGTGCCAGCAGTTACCAGGGGGTTGGTTACAATGAGCAGTTCTTC; CDR3aa: CASSYQGVGYNEQFF; d_gene: TRBD1; j_gene: TRBJ2-1; v_gene: TRBV6-2/TRBV6-3; abundance: many
CDR3nt: TGCGCCAGCAGTTTAGTGGACCGCTACGATGAGCAGTTCTTC; CDR3aa: CASSLVDRYDEQFF; d_gene: -; j_gene: TRBJ2-1; v_gene: TRBV5-1; abundance: few
CDR3nt: TGTGCCAGCAGCCGGGCCTCGACAGGGATGAATGAAAAACTGTTTTTT; CDR3aa: CASSRASTGMNEKLFF; d_gene: TRBD1; j_gene: TRBJ1-4; v_gene: TRBV14; abundance: -
CDR3nt: TGTGCCAGCAGTCCCCGAATATTCTACGAGCAGTACTTC; CDR3aa: CASSPRIFYEQYF; d_gene: -; j_gene: TRBJ2-7; v_gene: TRBV28; abundance: few
CDR3nt: TGCGCCAGCAGCTTGGTTGGACGGACCTATGGCTACACCTTC; CDR3aa: CASSLVGRTYGYTF; d_gene: -; j_gene: TRBJ1-2; v_gene: TRBV5-1; abundance: many
CDR3nt: TGTGCCAGCAGTTACTCAGCAGGGGAGGGGTCTTGGGAGACCCAGTACTTC; CDR3aa: CASSYSAGEGSWETQYF; d_gene: -; j_gene: TRBJ2-5; v_gene: TRBV6-5; abundance: few
CDR3nt: TGTGCCAGCAGTCCCTGGTGGGGGACGGCGGATCAGCCCCAGCATTTT; CDR3aa: CASSPWWGTADQPQHF; d_gene: -; j_gene: TRBJ1-5; v_gene: TRBV28; abundance: -
CDR3nt: TGTGCCATCAGCCCCTCCGGGACAGATTACGAGCAGTACTTC; CDR3aa: CAISPSGTDYEQYF; d_gene: TRBD1; j_gene: TRBJ2-7; v_gene: TRBV10-3; abundance: many